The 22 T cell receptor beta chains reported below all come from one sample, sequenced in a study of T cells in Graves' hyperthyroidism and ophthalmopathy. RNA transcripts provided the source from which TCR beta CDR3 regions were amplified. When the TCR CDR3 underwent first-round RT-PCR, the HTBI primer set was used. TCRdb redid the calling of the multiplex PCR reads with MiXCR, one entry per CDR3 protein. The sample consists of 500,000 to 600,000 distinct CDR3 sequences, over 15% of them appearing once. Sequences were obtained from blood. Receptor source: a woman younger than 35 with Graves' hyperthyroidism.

CDR3 protein: CATSRRRADTQYF. The CDR3 DNA reads TGTGCCACCAGCAGACGCCGGGCAGATACGCAGTATTTT. The V and J genes are TRBV15 and TRBJ2-3; D gene ambiguous. The length of the CDR3 is 13 residues. Trimming removed 2 bases from V and 4 bases from J, with 7 bases in between. Germline V CDR1 and CDR2: LNHNV, YYDKDF (reference sequence). The complete variable domain, with remaining parts taken from reference TRBV15 and TRBJ2-3, reads DAMVIQNPRYQVTQFGKPVTLSCSQTLNHNVMYWYQQKSSQAPKLLFHYYDKDFNNEADTPDNFQSRRPNTSFCFLDIRSPGLGDTAMYLCATSRRRADTQYFGPGTRLTVL.

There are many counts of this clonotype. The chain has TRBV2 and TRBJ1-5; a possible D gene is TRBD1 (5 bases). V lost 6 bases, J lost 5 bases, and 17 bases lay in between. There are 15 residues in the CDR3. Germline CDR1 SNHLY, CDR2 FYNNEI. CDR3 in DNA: TGTGCCAGCAGCCGCAGGGACTCGGGCTATCAGCCCCAGCATTTT. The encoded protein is CASSRRDSGYQPQHF.

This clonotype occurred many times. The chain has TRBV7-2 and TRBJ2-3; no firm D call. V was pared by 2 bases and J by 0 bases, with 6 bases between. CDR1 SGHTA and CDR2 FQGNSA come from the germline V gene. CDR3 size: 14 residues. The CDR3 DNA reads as TGTGCCAGCAGCTTACGGGTTAGCACAGATACGCAGTATTTT. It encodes CASSLRVSTDTQYF.

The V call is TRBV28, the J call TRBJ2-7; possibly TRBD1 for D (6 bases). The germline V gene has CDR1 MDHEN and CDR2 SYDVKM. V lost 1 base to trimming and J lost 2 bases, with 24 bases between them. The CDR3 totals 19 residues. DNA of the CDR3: TGTGCCAGCAGTTTATTCCTCCGGGACATAACTACCCCCACCTACGAGCAGTACTTC. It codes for CASSLFLRDITTPTYEQYF.

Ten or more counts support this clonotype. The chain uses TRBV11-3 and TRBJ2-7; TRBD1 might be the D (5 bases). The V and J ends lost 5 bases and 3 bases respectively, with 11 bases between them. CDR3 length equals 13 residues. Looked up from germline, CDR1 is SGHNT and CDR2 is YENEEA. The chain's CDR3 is CASSPRAGYEQYF. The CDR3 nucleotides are TGTGCCAGCAGCCCCAGGGCCGGCTACGAGCAGTACTTC. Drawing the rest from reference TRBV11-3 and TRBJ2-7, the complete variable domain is EAGVVQSPRYKIIEKKQPVAFWCNPISGHNTLYWYLQNLGQGPELLIRYENEEAVDDSQLPKDRFSAERLKGVDSTLKIQPAELGDSAVYLCASSPRAGYEQYFGPGTRLTVT.

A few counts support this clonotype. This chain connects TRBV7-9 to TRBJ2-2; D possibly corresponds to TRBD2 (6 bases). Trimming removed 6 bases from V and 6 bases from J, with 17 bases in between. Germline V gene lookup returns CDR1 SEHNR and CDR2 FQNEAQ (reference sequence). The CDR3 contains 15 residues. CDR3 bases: TGTGCCAGCAGAGTGACTAGGATGGGGCCCGGGGAGCTGTTTTTT. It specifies CASRVTRMGPGELFF.

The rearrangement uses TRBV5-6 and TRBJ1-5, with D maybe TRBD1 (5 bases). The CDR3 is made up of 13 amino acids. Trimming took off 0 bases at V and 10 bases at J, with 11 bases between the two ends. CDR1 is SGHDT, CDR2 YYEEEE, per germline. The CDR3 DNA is TGTGCCAGCAGCTTGGGGACATATCCTCCCCAGCATTTT. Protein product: CASSLGTYPPQHF. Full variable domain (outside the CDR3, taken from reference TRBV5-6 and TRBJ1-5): DAGVTQSPTHLIKTRGQQVTLRCSPKSGHDTVSWYQQALGQGPQFIFQYYEEEERQRGNFPDRFSGHQFPNYSSELNVNALLLGDSALYLCASSLGTYPPQHFGDGTRLSIL.

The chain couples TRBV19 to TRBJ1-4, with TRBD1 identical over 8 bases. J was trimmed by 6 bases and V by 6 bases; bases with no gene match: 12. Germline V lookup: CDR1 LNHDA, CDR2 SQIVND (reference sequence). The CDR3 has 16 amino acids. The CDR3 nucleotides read TGTGCCAGTAGCCGAGTCGCCGGGACAGGAGATGAAAAACTGTTTTTT. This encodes CASSRVAGTGDEKLFF.

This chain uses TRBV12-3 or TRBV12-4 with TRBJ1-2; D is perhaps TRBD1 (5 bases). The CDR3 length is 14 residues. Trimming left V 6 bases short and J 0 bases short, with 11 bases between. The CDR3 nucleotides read TGTGCCAGCAGGTGGGGGGTAGCTAACTATGGCTACACCTTC. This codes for CASRWGVANYGYTF.

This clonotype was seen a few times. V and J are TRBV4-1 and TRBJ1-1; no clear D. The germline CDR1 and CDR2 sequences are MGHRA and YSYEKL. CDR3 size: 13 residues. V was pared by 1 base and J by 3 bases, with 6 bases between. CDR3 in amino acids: CASSQVRDTEAFF. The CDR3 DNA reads TGCGCCAGCAGCCAAGTAAGGGACACTGAAGCTTTCTTT.

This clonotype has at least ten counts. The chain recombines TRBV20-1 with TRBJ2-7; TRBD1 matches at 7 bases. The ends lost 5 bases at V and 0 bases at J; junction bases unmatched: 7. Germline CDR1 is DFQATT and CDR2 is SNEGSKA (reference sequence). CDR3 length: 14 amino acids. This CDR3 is CSAPRTGSSYEQYF. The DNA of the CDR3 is TGCAGTGCTCCACGGACAGGCAGCTCCTACGAGCAGTACTTC.

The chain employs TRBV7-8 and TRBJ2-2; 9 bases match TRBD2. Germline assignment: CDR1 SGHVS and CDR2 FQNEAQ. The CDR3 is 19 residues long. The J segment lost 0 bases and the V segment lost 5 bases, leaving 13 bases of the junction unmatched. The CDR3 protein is CASSILAGQRFANTGELFF. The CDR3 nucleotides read TGTGCCAGCAGCATTCTAGCGGGGCAAAGGTTCGCGAACACCGGGGAGCTGTTTTTT.

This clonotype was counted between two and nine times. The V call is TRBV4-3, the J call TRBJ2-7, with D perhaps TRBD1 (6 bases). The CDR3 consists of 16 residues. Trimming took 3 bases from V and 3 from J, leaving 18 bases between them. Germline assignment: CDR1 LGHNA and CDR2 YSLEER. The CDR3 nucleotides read TGCGCCAGCAGCCACGCTACAACGGACAGACTCTACGAGCAGTACTTC. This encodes CASSHATTDRLYEQYF.

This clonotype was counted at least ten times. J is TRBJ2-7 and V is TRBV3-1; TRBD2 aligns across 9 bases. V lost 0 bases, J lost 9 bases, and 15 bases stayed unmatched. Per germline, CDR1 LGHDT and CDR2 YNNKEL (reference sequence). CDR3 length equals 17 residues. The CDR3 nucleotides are TGTGCCAGCAGCCAAGAAAGTGAGCTAGCGGGGCTTCTTGTGCAGTACTTC. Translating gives CASSQESELAGLLVQYF.

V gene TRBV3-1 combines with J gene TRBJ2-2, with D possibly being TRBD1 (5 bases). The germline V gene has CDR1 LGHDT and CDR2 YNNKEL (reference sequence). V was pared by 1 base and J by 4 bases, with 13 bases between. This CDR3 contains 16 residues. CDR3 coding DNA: TGTGCCAGCAGCCAAGCGCAGGGATGGGGCACCGGGGAGCTGTTTTTT. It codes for CASSQAQGWGTGELFF.

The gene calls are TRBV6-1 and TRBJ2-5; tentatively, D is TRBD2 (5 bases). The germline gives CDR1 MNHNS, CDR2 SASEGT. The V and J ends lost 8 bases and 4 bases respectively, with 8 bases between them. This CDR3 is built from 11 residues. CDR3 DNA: TGTGCCAGCGACTACCTAGAGACCCAGTACTTC. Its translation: CASDYLETQYF.

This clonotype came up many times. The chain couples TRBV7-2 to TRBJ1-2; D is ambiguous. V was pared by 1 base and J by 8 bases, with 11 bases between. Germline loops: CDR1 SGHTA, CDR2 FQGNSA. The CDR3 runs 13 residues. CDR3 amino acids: CASSLGRWRGYTF. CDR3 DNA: TGTGCCAGCAGCTTAGGACGGTGGAGGGGCTACACCTTC.

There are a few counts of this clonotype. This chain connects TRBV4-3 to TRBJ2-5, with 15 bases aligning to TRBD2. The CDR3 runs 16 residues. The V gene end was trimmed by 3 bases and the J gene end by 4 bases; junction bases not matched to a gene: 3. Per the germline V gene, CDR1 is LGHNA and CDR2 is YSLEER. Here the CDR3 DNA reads TGCGCCAGCAGCCATGGACTAGCGGGGGGGCGAGAGACCCAGTACTTC. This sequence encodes CASSHGLAGGRETQYF.

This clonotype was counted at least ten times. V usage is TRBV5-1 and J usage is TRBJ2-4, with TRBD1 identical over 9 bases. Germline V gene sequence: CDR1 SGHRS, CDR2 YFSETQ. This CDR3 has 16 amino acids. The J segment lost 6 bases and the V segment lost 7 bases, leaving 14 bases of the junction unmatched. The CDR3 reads CASVLEPGQGLNIQYF. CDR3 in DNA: TGCGCCAGCGTTCTAGAGCCGGGACAGGGTTTAAACATTCAGTACTTC.

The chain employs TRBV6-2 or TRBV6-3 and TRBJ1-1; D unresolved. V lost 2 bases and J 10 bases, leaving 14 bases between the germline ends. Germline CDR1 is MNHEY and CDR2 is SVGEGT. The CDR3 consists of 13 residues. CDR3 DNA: TGTGCCAGCAGTTACCAGGCGGGAGTCGGAGCTTTCTTT. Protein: CASSYQAGVGAFF.

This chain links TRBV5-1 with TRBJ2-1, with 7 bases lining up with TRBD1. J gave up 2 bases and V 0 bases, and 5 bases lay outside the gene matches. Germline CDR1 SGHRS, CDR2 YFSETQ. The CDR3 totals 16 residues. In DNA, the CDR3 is TGCGCCAGCAGCTTGGGACAGGGAAACGCCTACAATGAGCAGTTCTTC. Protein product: CASSLGQGNAYNEQFF. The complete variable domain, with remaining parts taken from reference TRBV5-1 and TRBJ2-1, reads KAGVTQTPRYLIKTRGQQVTLSCSPISGHRSVSWYQQTPGQGLQFLFEYFSETQRNKGNFPGRFSGRQFSNSRSEMNVSTLELGDSALYLCASSLGQGNAYNEQFFGPGTRLTVL.

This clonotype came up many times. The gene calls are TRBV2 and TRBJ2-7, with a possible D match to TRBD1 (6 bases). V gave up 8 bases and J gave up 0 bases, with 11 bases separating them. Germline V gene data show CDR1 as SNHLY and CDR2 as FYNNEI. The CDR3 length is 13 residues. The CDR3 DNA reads TGTGCCAGCTTAGGGGGTGCCTCCTACGAGCAGTACTTC. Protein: CASLGGASYEQYF. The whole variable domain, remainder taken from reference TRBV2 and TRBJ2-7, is EPEVTQTPSHQVTQMGQEVILRCVPISNHLYFYWYRQILGQKVEFLVSFYNNEISEKSEIFDDQFSVERPDGSNFTLKIRSTKLEDSAMYFCASLGGASYEQYFGPGTRLTVT.